Below are 2 T cell receptor beta chains sequenced from a single sample in a study of OX40 agonist ivuxolimab in advanced cancers. Receptor amplification or capture employed the immunoSEQ multiplex PCR assay. TCRdb took this table from immuneACCESS and kept in-frame rearrangements with V and J called. Such tables lack part of the clones; where checked against another copy, unresolved V genes explain under half of the gap, and the rest is unexplained. Recorded for this sample are some 41,000 clones; around 89% of them occurred a single time. The top ten hold less than 0.65% of the sample. The source was CD4+ or CD8+ T cells sorted from blood, collected in a trial of the OX40 agonist ivuxolimab. The receptors were gathered from an adult with an advanced solid tumor such as melanoma, head and neck, liver or kidney cancer.

V and J are TRBV7-9 and TRBJ2-7; 9 nucleotides line up with TRBD1. The CDR3 is 16 residues long. Losses at the gene ends were 3 bases for V and 3 bases for J; bases not matched to a gene: 9. Germline loops: CDR1 SEHNR, CDR2 FQNEAQ (reference sequence). The CDR3 region is CASSFTLGQGNYEQYF. The CDR3 DNA sequence: TGTGCCAGCAGCTTTACTCTAGGACAGGGGAACTACGAGCAGTACTTC.

The chain combines TRBV6-6 with TRBJ1-1; TRBD1 agrees at 7 bases. With 6 bases clipped from V and 7 bases from J, the junction kept 11 bases outside the gene matches. This CDR3 is built from 14 residues. Germline V gene sequence: CDR1 MNHNY, CDR2 SVGAGI (reference sequence). The CDR3 nucleotides are TGTGCCAGCAGCCACCTAGACAGGGCGGGTGAAGCTTTCTTT. This translates into CASSHLDRAGEAFF.